A selection of T cell receptor beta chains follows, all from one sample in a study of tumor-infiltrating lymphocytes in oesophageal squamous cell carcinoma. MiXCR, run by TCRdb on the PCR reads, gives a single entry per CDR3 protein. The sample contains around 12,000 distinct CDR3 sequences, approximately 52% of which appear only once. Sequenced: esophageal tumor tissue. Every receptor here comes from a female donor with esophageal squamous cell carcinoma. Each CDR3 is given with its conserved first and last residue. Fields, in order: J gene, V gene, clone size, D gene, CDR3 protein, CDR3 DNA. A D gene is named only where the DNA matches it firmly. Only some rows state a clone size, as once, few, many or a class for expanded clones.

TRBJ2-3 | TRBV7-4 | - | - | CASSYFKFGWDKQYF | TGTGCCAGCAGCTATTTTAAGTTTGGTTGGGACAAGCAGTATTTT
TRBJ2-3 | TRBV12-3/TRBV12-4 | - | TRBD2 | CASSLRGTGLAGFSYEQYF | TGTGCCAGCAGTTTAAGGGGCACGGGCCTAGCGGGTTTCTCCTACGAGCAGTATTTT
TRBJ2-3 | TRBV6-1 | - | TRBD2 | CASSEGWGGSTDTQYF | TGTGCCAGCAGTGAAGGATGGGGGGGGAGCACAGATACGCAGTATTTT
TRBJ2-1 | TRBV27 | few | TRBD1 | CASVNRGLTFNEQFF | TGTGCCAGCGTCAACAGGGGTCTTACCTTCAATGAGCAGTTCTTC
TRBJ2-1 | TRBV7-6 | few | TRBD1 | CASSRGQGVYEQFF | TGTGCTAGCAGTCGGGGACAGGGTGTCTATGAGCAGTTCTTC
TRBJ1-3 | TRBV6-1 | many | TRBD1 | CASSRDRASGNTIYF | TGTGCCAGCAGCCGAGACAGGGCCTCTGGAAACACCATATATTTT
TRBJ2-5 | TRBV5-4 | few | - | CASSLDREQETQYF | TGTGCCAGCAGCTTGGACAGAGAGCAAGAGACCCAGTACTTC
TRBJ1-2 | TRBV7-3 | - | - | CASSFPGFLGYGYTF | TGTGCCAGCAGCTTCCCGGGCTTTCTTGGCTATGGCTACACCTTC
TRBJ1-6 | TRBV10-3 | - | - | CAISESGDRELWLHLRF | -
TRBJ1-4 | TRBV7-2 | - | - | CASSDYLNEKLFF | TGTGCCAGCAGCGACTACCTTAATGAAAAACTGTTTTTT
TRBJ2-5 | TRBV27 | - | - | CASSLLAGQETQYF | TGTGCCAGCAGTTTATTGGCAGGGCAAGAGACCCAGTACTTC
TRBJ2-5 | TRBV28 | many | - | CASSLFPQGLGETQYF | TGTGCCAGCAGTTTATTTCCACAGGGACTCGGAGAGACCCAGTACTTC
TRBJ2-5 | TRBV5-4 | many | - | CASSLDQETQYF | TGTGCCAGCAGCTTGGACCAAGAGACCCAGTACTTC
TRBJ2-3 | TRBV7-8 | few | TRBD2 | CASSLLARVGRVADTQYF | TGTGCCAGCAGCCTCCTAGCCCGGGTCGGGAGGGTTGCAGATACGCAGTATTTT
TRBJ2-7 | TRBV7-8 | - | TRBD1 | CASSLKRPGQGAHEQYF | TGTGCCAGCAGCTTAAAAAGGCCGGGACAGGGGGCTCACGAGCAGTACTTC
TRBJ2-1 | TRBV11-2 | - | TRBD2 | CASSTRGSSYNEQFF | TGTGCCAGCAGCACCCGCGGGAGCTCCTACAATGAGCAGTTCTTC
TRBJ2-1 | TRBV28 | - | - | CASRPQTSGTYNEQFF | TGTGCCAGCAGGCCTCAAACTAGTGGAACCTACAATGAGCAGTTCTTC
TRBJ2-4 | TRBV7-2 | - | TRBD1 | CASSPDRAEAKNIQYF | TGTGCCAGCAGCCCAGACAGGGCGGAGGCCAAAAACATTCAGTACTTC
TRBJ1-5 | TRBV27 | - | - | CATSLFAVGNQPQHF | TGTGCCACCTCCCTATTCGCAGTAGGCAATCAGCCCCAGCATTTT
TRBJ2-1 | TRBV7-8 | - | TRBD2 | CASSLGVTSGRNEQFF | TGTGCCAGCAGCTTAGGAGTGACTAGCGGGAGAAATGAGCAGTTCTTC
TRBJ1-6 | TRBV7-2 | - | - | CASSWQGPGDSPLHF | TGTGCCAGCAGCTGGCAGGGTCCAGGAGATTCACCCCTCCACTTT
TRBJ2-1 | TRBV7-8 | - | TRBD2 | CASSLIAGGSGLYNEQFF | TGTGCCAGCAGCTTAATTGCTGGGGGTAGCGGGCTCTACAATGAGCAGTTCTTC
TRBJ1-2 | TRBV14 | - | - | CASSQGVGYYGYTF | TGTGCCAGCAGCCAAGGAGTAGGGTACTATGGCTACACCTTC
TRBJ1-4 | TRBV6-1 | - | - | CASSEKGHPSATNEKLFF | TGTGCCAGCAGTGAAAAAGGTCATCCTAGTGCAACTAATGAAAAACTGTTTTTT
TRBJ2-1 | TRBV6-9 | - | - | CASSYVTHNEQFF | TGTGCCAGCAGTTACGTCACCCACAATGAGCAGTTCTTC
TRBJ1-4 | TRBV6-1 | - | - | CASSDRGGGDLTDTQFF | TGTGCCAGCAGTGATAGAGGCGGCGGAGACCTCACAGATACGCAGTTTTTT
TRBJ2-1 | TRBV24-1 | - | TRBD1 | CATSDFQGANEQFF | TGTGCCACCAGTGATTTTCAGGGGGCGAATGAGCAGTTCTTC
TRBJ1-6 | TRBV10-3 | - | TRBD1 | CAISEGQGDGPLHF | TGTGCCATCAGTGAGGGACAGGGGGACGGTCCCCTCCACTTT